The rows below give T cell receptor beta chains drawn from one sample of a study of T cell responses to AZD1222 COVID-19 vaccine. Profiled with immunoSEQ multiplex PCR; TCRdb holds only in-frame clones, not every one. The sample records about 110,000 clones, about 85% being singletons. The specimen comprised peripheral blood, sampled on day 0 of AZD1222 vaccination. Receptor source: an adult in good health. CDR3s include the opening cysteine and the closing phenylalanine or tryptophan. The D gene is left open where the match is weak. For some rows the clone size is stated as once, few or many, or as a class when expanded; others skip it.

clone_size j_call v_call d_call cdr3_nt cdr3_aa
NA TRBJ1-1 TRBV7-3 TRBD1 TGTGCCAGCGCCCCGGGACAGCCTCTTCGGAACACTGAAGCTTTCTTT CASAPGQPLRNTEAFF
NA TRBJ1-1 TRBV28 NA TGTGCCAGCACCTTGGCGAGGGGCATGAACACTGAAGCTTTCTTT CASTLARGMNTEAFF
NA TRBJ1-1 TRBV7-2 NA TGTGCCAGCAGCTTACGCTTAATGAACACTGAAGCTTTCTTT CASSLRLMNTEAFF
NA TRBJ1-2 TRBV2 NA TGTGCCAGCAGTGAAGGGTTGGGGTATGGCTACACCTTC CASSEGLGYGYTF
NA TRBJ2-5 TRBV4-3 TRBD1 TGCGCCAGCAGCCAAGATCTAGACAGGGTAGGAGAGACCCAGTACTTC CASSQDLDRVGETQYF
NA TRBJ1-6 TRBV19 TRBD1 TGTGCCAGTAATCCGGGACAGGGAACAACACCCCTCCACTTT CASNPGQGTTPLHF
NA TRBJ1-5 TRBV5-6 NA TGTGCCAGCAGCTTGGCAGGGTTAGACAATCAGCCCCAGCATTTT CASSLAGLDNQPQHF
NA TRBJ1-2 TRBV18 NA TGTGCCAGCTCACTAACAGGGTATGGCTACACCTTC CASSLTGYGYTF
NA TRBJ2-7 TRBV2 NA TGTGCCAGCAGCCTCGGGGGTGGGGTGAGCTCCTACGAGCAGTACTTC CASSLGGGVSSYEQYF
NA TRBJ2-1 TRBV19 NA TGTGCCAGTAGTATCTCCATCTACAATGAGCAGTTCTTC CASSISIYNEQFF
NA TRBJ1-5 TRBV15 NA TGTGCCACCTGGGGGGGCGGGGGGATGAGCAATCAGCCCCAGCATTTT CATWGGGGMSNQPQHF
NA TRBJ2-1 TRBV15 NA TGTGCCACCAGCAGAGATAGGACGGGGATCTACAATGAGCAGTTCTTC CATSRDRTGIYNEQFF
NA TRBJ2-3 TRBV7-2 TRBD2 TGTGCCAGCAGCTTCGGACTAGCGGGGGCCCGGGGGCTTTCGCAGTATTTT CASSFGLAGARGLSQYF
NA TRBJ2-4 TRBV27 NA TGTGCCAGCAGTCCCCTGGGGAACATTCAGTACTTC CASSPLGNIQYF
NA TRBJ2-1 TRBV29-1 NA TGCAGCGTTGAAGATGGGGCTAGCAATGAGCAGTTCTTC CSVEDGASNEQFF
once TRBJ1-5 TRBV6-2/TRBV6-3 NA TGTGCCAGCAGTTACTCACAGTCAAGCAATCAGCCCCAGCATTTT CASSYSQSSNQPQHF
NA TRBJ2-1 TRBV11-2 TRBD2 TGTGCCAGCAGCTCCCGACTAGCGGGAGGGAATGAGCAGTTCTTC CASSSRLAGGNEQFF
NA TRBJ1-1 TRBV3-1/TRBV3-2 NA TGTGCCAGCAGCCAAGATGAAAGCACTGAAGCTTTCTTT CASSQDESTEAFF
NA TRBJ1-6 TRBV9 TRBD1 TGTGCCAGCAGCGCTCCGGGACAGATTAATTCACCCCTCCACTTT CASSAPGQINSPLHF
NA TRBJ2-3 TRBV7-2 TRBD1 TGTGCCAGCAGCTGGGGTCGGACAGGGCTGTTCTCGAGCACAGATACGCAGTATTTT CASSWGRTGLFSSTDTQYF
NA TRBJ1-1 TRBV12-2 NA TGTGCAAGTCGCTTAGCGCGCGGGGGACACCCGATGAACACTGAAGCTTTCTTT CASRLARGGHPMNTEAFF
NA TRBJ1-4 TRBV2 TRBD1 TGTGCCAGCACTCGGATCGGGACAGGGGGTGAAAAACTGTTTTTT CASTRIGTGGEKLFF
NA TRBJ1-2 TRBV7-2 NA TGTGCCAGCAGCTTAGATCCCGGGGGCGGTGGCTACACCTTC CASSLDPGGGGYTF
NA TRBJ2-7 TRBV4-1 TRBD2 TGCGCCAGCAGACAGGGACTAGCGGCTCTCTACGAGCAGTACTTC CASRQGLAALYEQYF
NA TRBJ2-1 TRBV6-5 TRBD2 TGTGCCAGCGCCCAACTAGCGAATGAGCAGTTCTTC CASAQLANEQFF
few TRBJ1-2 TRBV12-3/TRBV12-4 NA TGTGCCAGCAGTTTAGCGGGGTTGTATGGCTACACCTTC CASSLAGLYGYTF
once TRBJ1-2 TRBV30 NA TGTGCCTGGAGTGTACGGCGTGAAGGGAATGGCTACACCTTC CAWSVRREGNGYTF
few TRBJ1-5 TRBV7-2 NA TGTGCCAGCAGCTTGGAGGCAGGGTACAATCAGCCCCAGCATTTT CASSLEAGYNQPQHF
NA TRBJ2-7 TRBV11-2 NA TGTGCCAGCAGCCAGGGTGCCTACGAGCAGTACTTC CASSQGAYEQYF